This TCR beta chain was identified in a study of T cell changes during pregnancy in multiple sclerosis (dated by TCRdb to between 2018 and 2021). Background for the entire study: The study looked at changes in the T cell repertoire across pregnancy in women with multiple sclerosis.

CDR1 SGDLS and CDR2 YYNGEE were looked up in the germline V gene. Measured from the cysteine to the phenylalanine, the CDR3 is 15 residues long. Here the CDR3 DNA is all that survives: 45 bases in frame from base 1. Trimming removed 2 bases from V and 1 base from J, leaving 7 bases between the germline ends. Receptors were amplified or captured by the immunoSEQ multiplex PCR assay. Entries here come from immuneACCESS through TCRdb and include only in-frame sequences with V and J called. Some clones fail to appear in such tables; in the studies checked, an unresolved V gene covers under half of the shortfall, and the cause of the remainder is unknown. The sample data list approximately 32,000 clones, and 90% of these were observed just once. In total, the top ten clones hold roughly 5% of the sample. In the case of this clone: Its cognate antigen has yet to be identified. No much larger clone exists at a distance of one base, and base qualities are not known.

The receptor's source is a female donor in good health, enrolled as a control in a pregnancy study. Source: peripheral blood, taken in the third trimester of pregnancy. The rearrangement combines TRBV9 with TRBJ2-6, with no D gene named confidently. The CDR3 reads CASSVGRSGANVLTF. The DNA is TGTGCCAGCAGCGTGGGCAGGTCTGGGGCCAACGTCCTGACTTTC.